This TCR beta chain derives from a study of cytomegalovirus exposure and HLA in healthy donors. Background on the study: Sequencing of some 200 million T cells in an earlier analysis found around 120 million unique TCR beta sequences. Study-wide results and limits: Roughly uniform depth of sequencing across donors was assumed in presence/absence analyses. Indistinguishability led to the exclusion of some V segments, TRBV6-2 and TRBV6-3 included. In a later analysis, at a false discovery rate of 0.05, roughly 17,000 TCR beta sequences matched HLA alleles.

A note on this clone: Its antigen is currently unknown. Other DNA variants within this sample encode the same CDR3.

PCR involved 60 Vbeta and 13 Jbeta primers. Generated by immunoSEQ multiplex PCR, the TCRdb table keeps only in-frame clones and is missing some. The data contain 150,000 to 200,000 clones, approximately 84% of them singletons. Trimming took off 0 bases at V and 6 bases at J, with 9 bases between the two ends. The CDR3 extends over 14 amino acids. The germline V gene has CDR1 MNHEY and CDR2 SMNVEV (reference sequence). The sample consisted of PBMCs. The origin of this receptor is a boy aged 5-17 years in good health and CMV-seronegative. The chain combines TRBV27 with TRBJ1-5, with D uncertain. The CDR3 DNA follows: TGTGCCAGCAGTTTATCACGGGGAGGTCAGCCCCAGCATTTT. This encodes CASSLSRGGQPQHF.